The sequence of this T cell receptor beta chain was determined in a study of blood T cell repertoires in COVID-19. The CDR3 loop spans 16 amino acids. Trimming pared 5 bases from V and 1 base from J, leaving 12 bases between. CDR1 is MNHEY and CDR2 is SMNVEV in the germline V gene (reference sequence). As processed by the authors: By means of reference gene primer amplification, nucleated cell counts were estimated. This table comes from immunoSEQ multiplex PCR, and its TCRdb copy is limited to in-frame clones, with some not included. The V and J calls and clone size were taken over from that table, and D and trimming were inferred from the DNA. The data hold 120,000 to 150,000 clones, with roughly four fifths observed a single time. This clone appeared a single time.

This TCR was sampled from a man at least 80 years old with acute or convalescent COVID-19. The chain links TRBV27 to TRBJ2-6, with D perhaps TRBD1 (6 bases). Source material: peripheral blood. The CDR3, as DNA: TGTGCCAGCAGTCTCCGTAGGGGGTCTGGGGCCAACGTCCTGACTTTC. This translates into CASSLRRGSGANVLTF.